This TCR beta chain was captured in a study of cytomegalovirus exposure and HLA in healthy donors. Study-level findings and limits: While the bulk of TCR sequences proved rare, some public TCRs turned up in many donors.

A multiplex PCR was run with 60 Vbeta primers and 13 Jbeta primers. Sequencing used immunoSEQ multiplex PCR; TCRdb keeps in-frame clones, though not all of them. The sample shows about 190,000 clones, around 81% of them seen only once. Comment on this clone: Its cognate antigen is unknown.

The source material was PBMCs. The receptor's source is a woman aged 18-30 years in good health and CMV-seropositive.

The CDR3 region has the DNA TGTGCCAGCAGCAGCCGGGACAGGGGCTCCGTTGACAACATTCAGTACTTC. Its translation is CASSSRDRGSVDNIQYF. The genes are TRBV9 and TRBJ2-4; 10 bases fit TRBD1. V was clipped by 4 bases and J by 7 bases; unmatched bases: 14. The CDR3 spans 17 residues. CDR1 and CDR2 (germline): SGDLS, YYNGEE.